This is a list of T cell receptor beta chains from one sample in a study of Graves' ophthalmopathy and Graves' hyperthyroidism. TCRdb re-called the multiplex PCR reads through MiXCR, storing one row per CDR3 protein. The table includes roughly 500,000 distinct CDR3 sequences, approximately 15% detected once. The sample taken for sequencing was blood. These TCRs come from a woman aged 25 to 45 with Graves' ophthalmopathy. Each CDR3 is given with its conserved first and last residue. The order of the fields is D gene, V gene, J gene, clone size, CDR3 DNA, CDR3 protein. D genes are given only for firm matches. The size field is filled for only some rows; it gives once, few, many or a size class.

D: .
V: TRBV10-3
J: TRBJ2-5
size: many
DNA: TGTGCCATCAGTGTTCGCGGGGTTCAAGAGACCCAGTACTTC
CDR3: CAISVRGVQETQYF

D: .
V: TRBV6-1
J: TRBJ2-7
size: once
DNA: TGTGCCAGCAGTGAAGGTAGCCCGAGCTCCTACGAGCAGTACTTC
CDR3: CASSEGSPSSYEQYF

D: .
V: TRBV6-2/TRBV6-3
J: TRBJ2-7
size: many
DNA: TGTGCCAGCAGTTACGAGCAATCCTCGGGATACGAGCAGTACTTC
CDR3: CASSYEQSSGYEQYF

D: TRBD1
V: TRBV7-4
J: TRBJ1-5
size: few
DNA: TGTGCCAGCAGCTTAGCCCGGGCCCTAGTCCCGGGACAGGGAACGGAGTTTCAGCCCCAGCATTTT
CDR3: CASSLARALVPGQGTEFQPQHF

D: .
V: TRBV6-1
J: TRBJ2-7
size: many
DNA: TGTGCCACCAGGGTGGCGGAGACCTACGAGCAGTACTTC
CDR3: CATRVAETYEQYF

D: .
V: TRBV6-1
J: TRBJ2-2
size: many
DNA: TGTGCCAGCAGTGATCGGTCGGACACCGGGGAGCTGTTTTTT
CDR3: CASSDRSDTGELFF

D: TRBD1
V: TRBV5-1
J: TRBJ2-5
size: many
DNA: TGCGCCAGCAGCTTGGACGGACAGGGGATGGAGACCCAGTACTTC
CDR3: CASSLDGQGMETQYF

D: TRBD1
V: TRBV13
J: TRBJ2-4
size: many
DNA: TGTGCCAGCAGCTTAGCTACCGGGACAGTGAACATTCAGTACTTC
CDR3: CASSLATGTVNIQYF

D: .
V: TRBV7-2
J: TRBJ1-5
size: many
DNA: TGTGCCAGCAGCCTTAATGCAGGGGGCAATCAGCCCCAGCATTTT
CDR3: CASSLNAGGNQPQHF

D: .
V: TRBV7-3
J: TRBJ2-7
size: many
DNA: TGTGCCAGCAGCCACACAACAGACAGGCCATATGTCTACGAGCAGTACTTC
CDR3: CASSHTTDRPYVYEQYF

D: .
V: TRBV4-1
J: TRBJ2-7
size: many
DNA: TGCGCCAGCAGCCAAGAATTGCGAGGCTCCTACGAGCAGTACTTC
CDR3: CASSQELRGSYEQYF

D: .
V: TRBV27
J: TRBJ2-7
size: many
DNA: TGTGCCAGCAGTCTAGTCCGCGGCGTTGCCTACGAGCAGTACTTC
CDR3: CASSLVRGVAYEQYF

D: .
V: TRBV6-2/TRBV6-3
J: TRBJ1-2
size: many
DNA: TGTGCCAGCAGTCGGACGATTGCGGGGGGCTATGGCTACACCTTC
CDR3: CASSRTIAGGYGYTF

D: .
V: TRBV20-1
J: TRBJ2-5
size: few
DNA: TGCAGTGCTACCCGGACAGCCCAAGAGACCCAGTACTTC
CDR3: CSATRTAQETQYF

D: TRBD1
V: TRBV11-2
J: TRBJ1-2
size: many
DNA: TGTGCCAGCAGCTTTGGACAGGGGGCGGGTGGCTACACCTTC
CDR3: CASSFGQGAGGYTF

D: .
V: TRBV7-9
J: TRBJ1-5
size: few
DNA: TGTGCCAGCAGCTTAGTGGAAGATCAGCCCCAGCATTTT
CDR3: CASSLVEDQPQHF

D: .
V: TRBV6-1
J: TRBJ1-6
size: many
DNA: TGTGCCAGCAGAAAACAGGGATCTGTTTCACCCCTCCACTTT
CDR3: CASRKQGSVSPLHF

D: TRBD1
V: TRBV2
J: TRBJ2-2
size: many
DNA: TGTGCCACCACGAGGACAGGTCTCACCGGGGAGCTGTTTTTT
CDR3: CATTRTGLTGELFF

D: TRBD2
V: TRBV30
J: TRBJ2-7
size: many
DNA: TGTGCCGTAAAGGGACTAGCGGTTTCCTACGAGCAGTACTTC
CDR3: CAVKGLAVSYEQYF

D: TRBD1
V: TRBV6-1
J: TRBJ1-1
size: .
DNA: TGTGCCAGCAGTAGCGACAGGGGATCCGCTGAAGCTTTCTTT
CDR3: CASSSDRGSAEAFF

D: .
V: TRBV3-1
J: TRBJ1-3
size: few
DNA: TGTGCCAGCAGCCAAGCTCACACCATATATTTT
CDR3: CASSQAHTIYF

D: TRBD2
V: TRBV12-5
J: TRBJ2-5
size: many
DNA: TGTGCTAGTGGTTTAGGGACTAGCGTTCAAGAGACCCAGTACTTC
CDR3: CASGLGTSVQETQYF

D: .
V: TRBV2
J: TRBJ2-5
size: few
DNA: TGTGCCAGCAGTGAAGCGCCTAGGGTCCAGTACTTC
CDR3: CASSEAPRVQYF

D: TRBD1
V: TRBV6-1
J: TRBJ2-7
size: many
DNA: TGTGCCAGCAGTGAAAGGGAGACAGGGCACGGGTACTTC
CDR3: CASSERETGHGYF

D: .
V: TRBV6-1
J: TRBJ2-5
size: many
DNA: TGTGCCAGCACCACGGACAGATCAGGGGAGACCCAGTACTTC
CDR3: CASTTDRSGETQYF

D: TRBD1
V: TRBV24-1
J: TRBJ2-5
size: many
DNA: TGTGCCACCGGGGACAGGGGTAAAGAGACCCAGTACTTC
CDR3: CATGDRGKETQYF

D: .
V: TRBV3-1
J: TRBJ1-1
size: .
DNA: TGTGCCAGCAGCCAAGGTCGAGTTAAGGGCGCGATGAACACTGAAGCTTTCTTT
CDR3: CASSQGRVKGAMNTEAFF

D: .
V: TRBV6-1
J: TRBJ1-1
size: few
DNA: TGTGCCAGCAGTCCAGGACACAAAGCAACTGAAGCTTTCTTT
CDR3: CASSPGHKATEAFF

D: .
V: TRBV5-1
J: TRBJ2-2
size: many
DNA: TGCGCCAGCAGCTCGTCTCCCCAGAGGGCCGGGGAGCTGTTTTTT
CDR3: CASSSSPQRAGELFF

D: .
V: TRBV5-1
J: TRBJ1-5
size: many
DNA: TGCGCCAGCAGCCCCCAGGGATTTGGCAATCAGCCCCAGCATTTT
CDR3: CASSPQGFGNQPQHF

D: .
V: TRBV6-1
J: TRBJ2-7
size: many
DNA: TGTGCCACCGGGGGGACATCTACCTACGAGCAGTACTTC
CDR3: CATGGTSTYEQYF

D: .
V: TRBV4-1
J: TRBJ2-5
size: many
DNA: TGCGCCAGCAGCCCCAATGGGCAGGGTGGAGAGACCCAGTACTTC
CDR3: CASSPNGQGGETQYF

D: .
V: TRBV7-9
J: TRBJ2-7
size: many
DNA: TGTGCCAGCAGCTGGATAGGGGAAGCCTACGAGCAGTACTTC
CDR3: CASSWIGEAYEQYF

D: TRBD1
V: TRBV28
J: TRBJ1-5
size: .
DNA: TGTGCCAGCAGGGAGGGACAGACAAATCAGCCCCAGCATTTT
CDR3: CASREGQTNQPQHF

D: .
V: TRBV7-4
J: TRBJ2-2
size: .
DNA: TGTGCCAGCAGCTTATCCCACCTCCTAATCCTGACCGACTTTGCGAACACCGGGGAGCTGTTTTTT
CDR3: CASSLSHLLILTDFANTGELFF

D: .
V: TRBV13
J: TRBJ2-7
size: few
DNA: TGTGCCAGCGGGCGGTCCTCAGCCGAGCAGTACTTC
CDR3: CASGRSSAEQYF

D: TRBD1
V: TRBV4-1
J: TRBJ1-2
size: .
DNA: TGCGCCAGCAGCCAGCCACAGGGGGCGGGTGGCTACACCTTC
CDR3: CASSQPQGAGGYTF

D: .
V: TRBV28
J: TRBJ2-2
size: many
DNA: TGTGCCAGCGGAGGGGGGCTTTCGAGCACCGGGGAGCTGTTTTTT
CDR3: CASGGGLSSTGELFF